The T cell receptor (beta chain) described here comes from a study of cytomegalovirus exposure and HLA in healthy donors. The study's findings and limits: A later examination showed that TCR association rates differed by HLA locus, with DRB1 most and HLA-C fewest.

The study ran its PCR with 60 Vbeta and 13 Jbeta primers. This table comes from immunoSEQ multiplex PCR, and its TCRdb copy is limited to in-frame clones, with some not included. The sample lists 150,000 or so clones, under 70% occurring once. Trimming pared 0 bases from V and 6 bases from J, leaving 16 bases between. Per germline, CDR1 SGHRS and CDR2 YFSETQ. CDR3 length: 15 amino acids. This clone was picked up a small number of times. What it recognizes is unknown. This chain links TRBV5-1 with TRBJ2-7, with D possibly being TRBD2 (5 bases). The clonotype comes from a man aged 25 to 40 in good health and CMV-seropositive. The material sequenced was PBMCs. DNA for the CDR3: TGCGCCAGCAGCTTGGCTGCCCAAACGGGGAGCGAGCAGTACTTC. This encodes CASSLAAQTGSEQYF.